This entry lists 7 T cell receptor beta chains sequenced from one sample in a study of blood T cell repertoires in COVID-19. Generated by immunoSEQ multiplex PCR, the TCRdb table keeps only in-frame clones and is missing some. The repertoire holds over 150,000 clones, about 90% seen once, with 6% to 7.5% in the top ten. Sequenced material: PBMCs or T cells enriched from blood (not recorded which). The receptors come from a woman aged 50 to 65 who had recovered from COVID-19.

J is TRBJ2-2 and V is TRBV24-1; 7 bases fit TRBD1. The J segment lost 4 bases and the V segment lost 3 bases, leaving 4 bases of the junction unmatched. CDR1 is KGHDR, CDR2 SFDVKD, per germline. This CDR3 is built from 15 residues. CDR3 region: CATSDQGQPTGELFF. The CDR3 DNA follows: TGTGCCACCAGTGATCAGGGACAGCCCACCGGGGAGCTGTTTTTT.

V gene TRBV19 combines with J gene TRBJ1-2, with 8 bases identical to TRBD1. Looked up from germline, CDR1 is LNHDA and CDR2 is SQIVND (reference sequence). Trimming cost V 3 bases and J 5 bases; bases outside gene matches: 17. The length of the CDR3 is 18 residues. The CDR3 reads CASSMGDRGSGGTYGYTF. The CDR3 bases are TGTGCCAGTAGTATGGGGGACCGCGGTTCAGGGGGCACATATGGCTACACCTTC.

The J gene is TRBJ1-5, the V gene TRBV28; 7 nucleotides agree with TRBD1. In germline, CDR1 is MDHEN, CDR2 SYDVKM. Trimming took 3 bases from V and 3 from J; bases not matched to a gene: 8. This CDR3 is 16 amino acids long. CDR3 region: CASSFEGAGINQPQHF. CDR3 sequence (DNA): TGTGCCAGCAGTTTCGAGGGGGCGGGAATCAATCAGCCCCAGCATTTT.

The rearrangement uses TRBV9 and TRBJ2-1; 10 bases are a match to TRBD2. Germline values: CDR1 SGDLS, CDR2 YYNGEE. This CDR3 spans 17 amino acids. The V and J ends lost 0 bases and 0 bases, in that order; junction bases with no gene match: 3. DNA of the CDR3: TGTGCCAGCAGCGTAGCAACTAGCGGGAACTCCTACAATGAGCAGTTCTTC. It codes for CASSVATSGNSYNEQFF.

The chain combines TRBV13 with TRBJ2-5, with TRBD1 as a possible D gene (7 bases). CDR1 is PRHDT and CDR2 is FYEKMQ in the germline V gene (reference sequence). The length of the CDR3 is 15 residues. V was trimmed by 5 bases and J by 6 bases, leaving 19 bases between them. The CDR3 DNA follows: TGTGCCAGCAGCGACCGACAGGGAGGAAAGCAGACCCAGTACTTC. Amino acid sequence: CASSDRQGGKQTQYF.

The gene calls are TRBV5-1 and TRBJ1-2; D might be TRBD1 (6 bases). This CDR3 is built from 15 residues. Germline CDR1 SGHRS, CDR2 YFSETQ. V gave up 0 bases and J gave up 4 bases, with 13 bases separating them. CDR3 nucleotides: TGCGCCAGCAGCTTGGAAGGGGGGGAAGGCTATGGCTACACCTTC. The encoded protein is CASSLEGGEGYGYTF. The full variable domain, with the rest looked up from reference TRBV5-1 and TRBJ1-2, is KAGVTQTPRYLIKTRGQQVTLSCSPISGHRSVSWYQQTPGQGLQFLFEYFSETQRNKGNFPGRFSGRQFSNSRSEMNVSTLELGDSALYLCASSLEGGEGYGYTFGSGTRLTVV.

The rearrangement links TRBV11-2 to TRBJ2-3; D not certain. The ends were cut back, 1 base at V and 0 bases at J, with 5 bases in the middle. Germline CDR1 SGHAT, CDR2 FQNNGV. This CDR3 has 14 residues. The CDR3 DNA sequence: TGTGCCAGCAGCTTAGGTCCTAGCACAGATACGCAGTATTTT. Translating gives CASSLGPSTDTQYF.